This T cell receptor (beta chain) was captured in a study of blood T cells in healthy people across ages. Combining a sample-barcoded 5' primer with a J-beta primer mix, a second PCR ran for roughly 7 to 11 cycles. TCRdb passed the 5' RACE reads through MiXCR, listing each CDR3 protein once. The table includes 1.5 million or so distinct CDR3 sequences, 42% detected once. Germline CDR1 MNHEY, CDR2 SMNVEV (reference sequence). This CDR3 comprises 16 residues. Comment on this clonotype: The junction departs from germline at one end; a sequencing error may be responsible.

The V and J genes are TRBV27 and TRBJ2-3, with unresolved D. Source material: blood. This clonotype originated in a woman between 18 and 29 years old in good health. The CDR3 is CAGSFTLSSIPDTQYF. The CDR3 DNA follows: TGTGCCGGCAGTTTTACTCTCTCCTCTATTCCGGATACGCAGTATTTT.